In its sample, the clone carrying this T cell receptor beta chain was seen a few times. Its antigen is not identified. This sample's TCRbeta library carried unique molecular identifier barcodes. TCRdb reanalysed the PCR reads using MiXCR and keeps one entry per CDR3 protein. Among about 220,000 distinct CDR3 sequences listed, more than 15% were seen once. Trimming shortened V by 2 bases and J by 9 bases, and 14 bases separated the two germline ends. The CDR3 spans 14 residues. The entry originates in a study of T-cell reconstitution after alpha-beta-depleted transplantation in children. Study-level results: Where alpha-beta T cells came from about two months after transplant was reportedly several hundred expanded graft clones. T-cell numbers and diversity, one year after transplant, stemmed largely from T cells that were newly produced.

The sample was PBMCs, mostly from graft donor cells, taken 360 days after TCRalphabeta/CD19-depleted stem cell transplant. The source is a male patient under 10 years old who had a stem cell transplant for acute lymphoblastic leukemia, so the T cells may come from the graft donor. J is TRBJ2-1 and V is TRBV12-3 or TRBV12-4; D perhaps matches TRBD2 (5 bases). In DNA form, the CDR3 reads TGTGCCAGCAGTTTACAGGACTCTTGGGTTGAGCAGTTCTTC. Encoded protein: CASSLQDSWVEQFF.